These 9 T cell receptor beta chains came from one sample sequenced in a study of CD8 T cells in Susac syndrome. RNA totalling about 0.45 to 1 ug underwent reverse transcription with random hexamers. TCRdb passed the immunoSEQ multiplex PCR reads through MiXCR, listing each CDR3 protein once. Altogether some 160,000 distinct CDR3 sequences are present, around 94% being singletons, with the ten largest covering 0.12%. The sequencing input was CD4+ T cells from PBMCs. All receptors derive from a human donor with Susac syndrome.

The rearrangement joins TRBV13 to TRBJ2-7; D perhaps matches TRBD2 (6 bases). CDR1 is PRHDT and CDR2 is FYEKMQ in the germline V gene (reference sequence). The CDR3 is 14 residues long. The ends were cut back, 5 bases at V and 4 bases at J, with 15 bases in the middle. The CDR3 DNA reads TGTGCCAGCAGCGGCCGGGACTCTCAGTACGAGCAGTACTTC. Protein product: CASSGRDSQYEQYF.

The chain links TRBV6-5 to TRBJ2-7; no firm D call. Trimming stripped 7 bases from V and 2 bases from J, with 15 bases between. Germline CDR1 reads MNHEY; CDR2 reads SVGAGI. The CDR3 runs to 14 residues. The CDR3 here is CASTPGELPYEQYF. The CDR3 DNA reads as TGTGCCAGCACCCCAGGTGAACTACCCTACGAGCAGTACTTC.

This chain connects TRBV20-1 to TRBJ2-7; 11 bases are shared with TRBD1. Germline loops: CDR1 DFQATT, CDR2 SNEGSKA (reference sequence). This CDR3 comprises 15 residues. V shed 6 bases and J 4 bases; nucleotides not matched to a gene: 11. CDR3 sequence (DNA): TGCAGTGCCAATAAACCGGGACAGGGGGGGTACGAGCAGTACTTC. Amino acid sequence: CSANKPGQGGYEQYF.

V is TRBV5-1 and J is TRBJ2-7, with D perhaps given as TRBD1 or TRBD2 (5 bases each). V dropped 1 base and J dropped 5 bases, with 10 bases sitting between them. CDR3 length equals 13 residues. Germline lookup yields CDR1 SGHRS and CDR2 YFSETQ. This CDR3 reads CASSLLGDHEQYF. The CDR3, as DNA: TGCGCCAGCAGCTTGTTGGGGGACCACGAGCAGTACTTC.

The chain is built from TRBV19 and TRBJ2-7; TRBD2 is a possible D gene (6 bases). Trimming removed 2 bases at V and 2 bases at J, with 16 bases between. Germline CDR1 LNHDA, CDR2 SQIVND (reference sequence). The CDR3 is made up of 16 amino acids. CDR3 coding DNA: TGTGCCAGTAGTATAAACGGAGGGAAAGCGACCTACGAGCAGTACTTC. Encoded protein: CASSINGGKATYEQYF.

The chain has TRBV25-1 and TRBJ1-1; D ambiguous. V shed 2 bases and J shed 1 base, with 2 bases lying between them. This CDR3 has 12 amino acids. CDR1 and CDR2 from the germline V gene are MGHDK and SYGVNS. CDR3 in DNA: TGTGCCAGCAGTGAAGAGAACACTGAAGCTTTCTTT. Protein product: CASSEENTEAFF.

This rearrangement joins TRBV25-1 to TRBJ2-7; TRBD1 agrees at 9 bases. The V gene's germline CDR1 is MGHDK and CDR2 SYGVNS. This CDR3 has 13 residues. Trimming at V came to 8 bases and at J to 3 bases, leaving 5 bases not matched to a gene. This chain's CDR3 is CASSDRGSYEQYF. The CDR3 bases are TGTGCCAGCTCGGACAGGGGTAGCTACGAGCAGTACTTC.

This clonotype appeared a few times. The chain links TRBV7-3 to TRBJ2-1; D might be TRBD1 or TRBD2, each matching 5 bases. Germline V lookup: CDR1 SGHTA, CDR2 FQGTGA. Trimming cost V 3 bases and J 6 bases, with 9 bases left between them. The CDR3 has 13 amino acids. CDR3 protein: CASSLGRSNEQFF. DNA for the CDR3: TGTGCCAGCAGCTTGGGACGAAGCAATGAGCAGTTCTTC.

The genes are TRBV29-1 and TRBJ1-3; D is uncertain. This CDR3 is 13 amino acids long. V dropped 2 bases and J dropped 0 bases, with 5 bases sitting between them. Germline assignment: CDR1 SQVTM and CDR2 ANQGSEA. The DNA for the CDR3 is TGCAGCGTTGAAAGTCGCTCTGGAAACACCATATATTTT. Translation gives CSVESRSGNTIYF. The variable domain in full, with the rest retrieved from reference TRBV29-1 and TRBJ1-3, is SAVISQKPSRDICQRGTSLTIQCQVDSQVTMMFWYRQQPGQSLTLIATANQGSEATYESGFVIDKFPISRPNLTFSTLTVSNMSPEDSSIYLCSVESRSGNTIYFGEGSWLTVV.